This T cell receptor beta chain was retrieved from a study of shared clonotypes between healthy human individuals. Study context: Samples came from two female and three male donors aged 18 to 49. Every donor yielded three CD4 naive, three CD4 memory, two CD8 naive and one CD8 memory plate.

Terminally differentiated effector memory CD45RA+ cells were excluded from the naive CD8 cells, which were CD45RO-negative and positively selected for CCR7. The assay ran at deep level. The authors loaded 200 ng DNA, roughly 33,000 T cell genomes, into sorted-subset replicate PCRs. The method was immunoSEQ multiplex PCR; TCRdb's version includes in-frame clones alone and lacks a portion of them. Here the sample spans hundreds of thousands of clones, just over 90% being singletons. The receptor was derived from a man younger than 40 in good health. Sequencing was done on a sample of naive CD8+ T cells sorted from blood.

The CDR3 region is CASSQDGREGYNEQFF. The CDR3 bases are TGCGCCAGCAGCCAAGATGGGAGGGAGGGATACAATGAGCAGTTCTTC. The chain has TRBV4-3 and TRBJ2-1; 7 bases fit TRBD2. This CDR3 is 16 amino acids long. The junction had 6 bases not matched to a gene; V was cut back by 0 bases and J by 4 bases. Germline assignment: CDR1 LGHNA and CDR2 YSLEER.